These 16 T cell receptor beta chains were all obtained from the same sample, sequenced in a study of blood T cells in healthy people across ages. PCR was performed a second time for roughly 7 to 11 cycles using a sample-barcoded 5' primer and a J-beta primer mix. Via MiXCR, TCRdb re-called the 5' RACE reads, giving one row per CDR3 protein. The data show 1,300,000 or so distinct CDR3 sequences, 59% seen once. Sequencing input: blood. These receptors were collected from a man between 18 and 35 years old in good health.

This chain uses TRBV29-1 with TRBJ2-1; D possibly corresponds to TRBD1 (5 bases). The germline gives CDR1 SQVTM, CDR2 ANQGSEA. Between the trimmed V and J ends, which lost 4 bases and 9 bases, there was a span of 19 bases. The CDR3 is 14 amino acids. The CDR3 bases are TGCAGCGTTGCCAGGGTCGGTGTTGCTTTTGAGCAGTTCTTC. Amino acids: CSVARVGVAFEQFF.

The chain carries TRBV4-2 and TRBJ2-3; perhaps TRBD2 as D (5 bases). V was clipped by 8 bases and J by 0 bases, with 12 bases between them. The germline V gene has CDR1 LGHNA and CDR2 YNFKEQ. This CDR3 contains 14 residues. In DNA form, the CDR3 reads TGTGCCAGCGGATTAGCGAGAAGCACAGATACGCAGTATTTT. Translation gives CASGLARSTDTQYF.

The chain carries TRBV6-1 and TRBJ2-3; D remains unclear. This CDR3 has 15 residues. The germline V gene has CDR1 MNHNS and CDR2 SASEGT. Between the trimmed V and J ends, which lost 7 bases and 5 bases, there was a span of 19 bases. The CDR3 protein is CASTPLRLRGDTQYF. CDR3 in DNA: TGTGCCAGCACGCCACTAAGGCTAAGAGGAGATACGCAGTATTTT.

The chain employs TRBV6-1 and TRBJ2-7; D gene ambiguous. This CDR3 region has 12 residues. The germline V and J ends were trimmed by 4 bases and 3 bases, with 7 bases remaining between them. Per the germline V gene, CDR1 is MNHNS and CDR2 is SASEGT. The CDR3 is CASSGPLYEQYF. The CDR3 DNA reads as TGTGCCAGCAGTGGCCCCCTCTACGAGCAGTACTTC.

This clonotype appeared once. The chain combines TRBV4-1 with TRBJ2-3; D is uncertain. V dropped 0 bases and J dropped 9 bases, with 19 bases sitting between them. Germline loops: CDR1 MGHRA, CDR2 YSYEKL. The CDR3 runs 16 residues. CDR3 DNA: TGCGCCAGCAGCCAAGATTCGGGCTATAGCCCGCCGACGCAGTATTTT. Translating gives CASSQDSGYSPPTQYF.

This clonotype was detected only a few times. The chain recombines TRBV6-2 or TRBV6-3 with TRBJ2-7; D unclear. The CDR3 extends over 14 amino acids. Between the trimmed V and J ends, which lost 8 bases and 0 bases, there was a span of 14 bases. Germline V gene lookup returns CDR1 MNHEY and CDR2 SVGEGT. CDR3 coding DNA: TGTGCCAGCCAACCCTACGCTCTCTCCTACGAGCAGTACTTC. It yields the protein CASQPYALSYEQYF.

V and J are TRBV7-9 and TRBJ2-6, with D perhaps given as TRBD1 or TRBD2 (5 bases each). The germline gives CDR1 SEHNR, CDR2 FQNEAQ (reference sequence). The CDR3 is 17 residues long. V was clipped by 5 bases and J by 0 bases, with 14 bases between them. CDR3 sequence reads: CASSGGRTFSGANVLTF. In DNA, the CDR3 is TGTGCCAGCAGCGGGGGACGGACGTTCTCTGGGGCCAACGTCCTGACTTTC.

The rearrangement joins TRBV7-8 to TRBJ2-1; 7 bases align to TRBD2. Germline CDR1 is SGHVS and CDR2 is FQNEAQ. There are 18 residues in the CDR3. The V gene end was trimmed by 1 base and the J gene end by 0 bases; junction bases not matched to a gene: 9. The CDR3, as DNA: TGTGCCAGCAGCTTAGGGCTTCGGCGGGGGAGCTCCTACAATGAGCAGTTCTTC. Its translation: CASSLGLRRGSSYNEQFF. Variable domain in full (rest from reference TRBV7-8 and TRBJ2-1): GAGVSQSPRYKVAKRGQDVALRCDPISGHVSLFWYQQALGQGPEFLTYFQNEAQLDKSGLPSDRFFAERPEGSVSTLKIQRTQQEDSAVYLCASSLGLRRGSSYNEQFFGPGTRLTVL.

The chain has TRBV7-9 and TRBJ2-7; D is unclear. Germline V gene lookup returns CDR1 SEHNR and CDR2 FQNEAQ (reference sequence). CDR3 length equals 15 residues. The V and J ends lost 2 bases and 7 bases respectively, with 18 bases between them. CDR3 sequence reads: CASSLTPQLAGEQYF. The DNA of the CDR3 is TGTGCCAGCAGCTTAACCCCACAATTAGCAGGAGAGCAGTACTTC.

The chain carries TRBV29-1 and TRBJ2-7, with 7 bases matching TRBD1. V was pared by 7 bases and J by 0 bases, with 12 bases of the junction left unmatched. The CDR3 has 15 residues. Germline values: CDR1 SQVTM, CDR2 ANQGSEA. CDR3 in amino acids: CSAMRGSGGSYEQYF. The CDR3, as DNA: TGCAGCGCCATGCGTGGTTCAGGGGGCTCCTACGAGCAGTACTTC.

The V and J genes are TRBV3-1 and TRBJ2-1; 11 bases agree with TRBD2. The junction had 7 bases not matched to a gene; V was cut back by 1 base and J by 11 bases. The CDR3 totals 15 residues. Germline V gives CDR1 LGHDT, CDR2 YNNKEL (reference sequence). Here the CDR3 DNA reads TGTGCCAGCAGCCAAGGCCGGGGACTAGCGGACAAGCAGTTCTTC. It yields the protein CASSQGRGLADKQFF.

The chain uses TRBV12-3 or TRBV12-4 and TRBJ2-5; TRBD2 matches 10 bases. This CDR3 comprises 17 residues. V lost 1 base and J lost 1; bases outside the gene matches: 6. The CDR3 loop is CASSLGVAGGTQETQYF. The CDR3 coding sequence is TGTGCCAGCAGTTTAGGGGTAGCGGGGGGAACCCAAGAGACCCAGTACTTC.

The chain joins TRBV28 to TRBJ2-5; D gene ambiguous. The CDR3 contains 13 residues. Per the germline V gene, CDR1 is MDHEN and CDR2 is SYDVKM. V shed 6 bases and J shed 7 bases, with 15 bases lying between them. The CDR3 reads CASSPPRTGTQYF. The CDR3 DNA reads as TGTGCCAGCAGCCCTCCCCGAACCGGGACCCAGTACTTC.

The CDR3 coding sequence is TGTGCCAGCGGGCAAAGAGGTGAAGCTTTCTTT. This translates into CASGQRGEAFF. The chain combines TRBV6-5 with TRBJ1-1, with D unclear. The CDR3 is made up of 11 amino acids. Trimming left V 8 bases short and J 7 bases short, with 11 bases between. From germline, CDR1 is MNHEY and CDR2 SVGAGI.

The chain carries TRBV28 and TRBJ1-2; 7 bases agree with TRBD1. Germline CDR1 MDHEN, CDR2 SYDVKM. CDR3 length: 16 residues. The junction had 9 bases not matched to a gene; V was cut back by 5 bases and J by 0 bases. Here the CDR3 DNA reads TGTGCCAGCAGTCCCACTTGGGACAGTTCTAACTATGGCTACACCTTC. This codes for CASSPTWDSSNYGYTF.

This clonotype was detected only a few times. CDR3: CSGTGSTDTQYF. The CDR3 DNA follows: TGCAGCGGGACAGGGAGCACAGATACGCAGTATTTT. The chain employs TRBV29-1 and TRBJ2-3, with 8 bases that match TRBD1. The germline CDR1 and CDR2 sequences are SQVTM and ANQGSEA. The CDR3 runs 12 residues. Unmatched junction bases numbered 0, after V lost 7 bases and J lost 0 bases.